Following are 5 T cell receptor beta chains from one sample sequenced in a study of T cell responses to AZD1222 COVID-19 vaccine. Method: immunoSEQ multiplex PCR; TCRdb's copy keeps in-frame clones and lacks some. The table lists fewer than 150,000 clones, approximately 86% of them singletons, with 1.5% in the top ten. The source material was peripheral blood, sampled on day 0 of AZD1222 vaccination. These receptors were obtained from an adult in good health.

This rearrangement joins TRBV6-2 or TRBV6-3 to TRBJ2-7, with 10 bases identical to TRBD1. V shed 4 bases and J 4 bases; nucleotides not matched to a gene: 4. In germline, CDR1 is MNHEY, CDR2 SVGEGT. The CDR3 contains 14 residues. As DNA, the CDR3 is TGTGCCAGCAGTTCCCTGGGACAGGGGTACGAGCAGTACTTC. The encoded protein is CASSSLGQGYEQYF.

The chain uses TRBV28 and TRBJ2-3, with no clear D. The germline gives CDR1 MDHEN, CDR2 SYDVKM. With 6 bases removed from V and 2 bases from J, the gap between germline ends came to 12 bases. The CDR3 runs to 14 residues. The chain's CDR3 is CASSYNRLTDTQYF. CDR3 DNA: TGTGCCAGCAGCTATAACAGACTCACAGATACGCAGTATTTT.

The chain couples TRBV9 to TRBJ2-5, with D perhaps matching TRBD1 (5 bases). V was shortened by 2 bases and J by 5 bases, with 16 bases between the two germline ends. There are 15 residues in the CDR3. Germline lookup yields CDR1 SGDLS and CDR2 YYNGEE. CDR3 residues: CASSVETVLGETQYF. For the CDR3, the DNA is TGTGCCAGCAGCGTGGAGACAGTATTGGGGGAGACCCAGTACTTC.

This chain uses TRBV28 with TRBJ2-7; tentatively, D is TRBD1 or TRBD2 (6 bases each). Germline CDR1 MDHEN, CDR2 SYDVKM. The CDR3 is made up of 15 amino acids. Trimming removed 8 bases from V and 4 bases from J, with 21 bases in between. CDR3: CASLRWGAGEYEQYF. CDR3 DNA: TGTGCCAGCTTACGATGGGGGGCTGGTGAATACGAGCAGTACTTC.

The rearrangement uses TRBV5-8 and TRBJ1-2; D not certain. Germline CDR1 reads SGHTS; CDR2 reads YDEGEE. This CDR3 is 13 amino acids long. Between the trimmed V and J ends, which lost 0 bases and 1 base, there was a span of 4 bases. CDR3 nucleotide sequence: TGTGCCAGCAGCTTGGGGGGTAACTATGGCTACACCTTC. This gives the protein CASSLGGNYGYTF.